This TCR beta chain stems from a study of blood T cell repertoires in COVID-19. About the study: Whether acute or convalescent, the COVID-19 samples came from the United States, Italy and Spain. T cells, B-cell-depleted T cells, or PBMCs supplied cDNA or gDNA.

As originally analysed: By means of reference gene primer amplification, nucleated cell counts were estimated. Only in-frame clones appear in the TCRdb table, and some are missing; sequencing was by immunoSEQ multiplex PCR. V, J and clone size are taken as reported in that table, and D and trimming were inferred from the DNA itself. The sample has approximately 60,000 clones; about four fifths are singletons. The specimen was peripheral blood. The TCR comes from a man in his sixties or seventies with active COVID-19.

This CDR3 is CASSLVTSGTTGELFF. CDR3 DNA sequence: TGTGCCAGCAGCTTGGTGACTAGCGGGACCACCGGGGAGCTGTTTTTT. The V call is TRBV5-4, the J call TRBJ2-2, with 11 bases matching TRBD2. CDR1 and CDR2 from the germline V gene are SGHNT and YYREEE (reference sequence). This CDR3 has 16 amino acids. Trimming removed 0 bases from V and 4 bases from J; junction bases left unmatched: 2. Based on the CDR3 plus reference TRBV5-4 and TRBJ2-2, the full variable domain is ETGVTQSPTHLIKTRGQQVTLRCSSQSGHNTVSWYQQALGQGPQFIFQYYREEENGRGNFPPRFSGLQFPNYSSELNVNALELDDSALYLCASSLVTSGTTGELFFGEGSRLTVL.